The 15 T cell receptor beta chains reported below all come from one sample, sequenced in a study of shared clonotypes between healthy human individuals. Sequencing used immunoSEQ multiplex PCR; TCRdb keeps in-frame clones, though not all of them. The sample shows approximately 2,000,000 clones, roughly 90% of them seen only once. Input material: naive CD4+ T cells from PBMCs. As for subset: CD45RA+ positively selected. These receptors all come from a man aged 18 to 30 in good health. Some clones in this sample may be carry-over from other donors' samples.

The V call is TRBV18, the J call TRBJ1-1; D perhaps matches TRBD1 (5 bases). The CDR3 is 13 residues long. The V gene's germline CDR1 is KGHSH and CDR2 LQKENI. V was clipped by 3 bases and J by 3 bases, with 8 bases between them. CDR3 loop: CASSPGRYTEAFF. CDR3 coding DNA: TGTGCCAGCTCACCGGGACGGTACACTGAAGCTTTCTTT.

This clone was counted a few times. The CDR3 reads CASSSREAYGYTF. Here the CDR3 DNA reads TGTGCCAGCAGTTCCAGGGAAGCGTATGGCTACACCTTC. The chain has TRBV6-5 and TRBJ1-2, with D perhaps matching TRBD1 (5 bases). With 4 bases removed from V and 5 bases from J, the gap between germline ends came to 11 bases. The germline V gene has CDR1 MNHEY and CDR2 SVGAGI. This CDR3 has 13 amino acids.

The chain combines TRBV19 with TRBJ2-1; D gene unclear. The CDR3 spans 14 residues. Per germline, CDR1 LNHDA and CDR2 SQIVND (reference sequence). V lost 7 bases, J lost 1 base, and 11 bases lay in between. CDR3 protein: CASKLGISYNEQFF. The CDR3 DNA sequence: TGTGCCAGTAAGCTAGGGATTTCCTACAATGAGCAGTTCTTC.

The chain couples TRBV2 to TRBJ1-4, with D possibly TRBD1 on 5 matching bases. The CDR3 is made up of 14 amino acids. V dropped 5 bases and J dropped 1 base, with 8 bases sitting between them. From germline, CDR1 is SNHLY and CDR2 FYNNEI. CDR3 region: CASSLGVTNEKLFF. The CDR3 nucleotides are TGTGCCAGCAGTCTAGGGGTAACTAATGAAAAACTGTTTTTT.

The chain joins TRBV19 to TRBJ2-1, with TRBD2 matching 14 bases. The CDR3 loop spans 18 amino acids. V lost 5 bases, J lost 6 bases, and 12 bases stayed unmatched. Germline loops: CDR1 LNHDA, CDR2 SQIVND (reference sequence). The CDR3 DNA is TGTGCCAGTAGTTCGGGGACTAGCGGGAGAAGAGGAAGCAATGAGCAGTTCTTC. The encoded protein is CASSSGTSGRRGSNEQFF.

Of note for this clone: Other DNA variants within this sample encode the same CDR3. V gene TRBV5-1 combines with J gene TRBJ2-6; weak D call: TRBD2 (6 bases). Between the trimmed V and J ends, which lost 3 bases and 2 bases, there was a span of 6 bases. Germline V gene lookup returns CDR1 SGHRS and CDR2 YFSETQ. CDR3 length equals 14 residues. The CDR3: CASSSGAGANVLTF. Written as DNA, the CDR3 is TGCGCCAGCAGCTCGGGGGCTGGGGCCAACGTCCTGACTTTC.

The V and J genes are TRBV10-3 and TRBJ2-7, with 13 bases identical to TRBD2. The CDR3 spans 14 residues. Germline V CDR1 and CDR2: ENHRY, SYGVKD. V shed 6 bases, J shed 7 bases, and the junction held 6 bases outside the gene matches. The CDR3: CAIRPGLAGIEQYF. The CDR3 nucleotides are TGTGCCATCAGACCGGGACTAGCGGGGATTGAGCAGTACTTC.

J is TRBJ1-2 and V is TRBV18; 7 nucleotides align to TRBD1. This CDR3 spans 13 amino acids. The ends lost 4 bases at V and 4 bases at J; junction bases unmatched: 3. CDR1 and CDR2 (germline): KGHSH, LQKENI. The chain's CDR3 is CASSQGQAYGYTF. The CDR3, as DNA: TGTGCCAGCTCACAAGGACAGGCCTATGGCTACACCTTC.

This sequence joins TRBV13 and TRBJ2-1; TRBD2 agrees at 12 bases. With V trimmed by 5 bases and J by 4 bases, 12 bases remained unmatched. Per the germline V gene, CDR1 is PRHDT and CDR2 is FYEKMQ (reference sequence). The CDR3 totals 18 residues. DNA of the CDR3: TGTGCCAGCAGCCCGGGACCGACTAGCGGGAGCCATTACAATGAGCAGTTCTTC. As protein: CASSPGPTSGSHYNEQFF.

The chain is built from TRBV6-5 and TRBJ1-1; 7 bases fit TRBD1. The CDR3 contains 15 residues. J was trimmed by 0 bases and V by 6 bases; bases with no gene match: 7. Germline V lookup: CDR1 MNHEY, CDR2 SVGAGI. DNA of the CDR3: TGTGCCAGCAGACAAACTACAGGGGTGAACACTGAAGCTTTCTTT. Encoded protein: CASRQTTGVNTEAFF.

This clone was found a few times. The CDR3 DNA reads TGTGCCAGCGGAAAAGGGAGGATCGGAGCTTTCTTT. As protein: CASGKGRIGAFF. The V and J genes are TRBV28 and TRBJ1-1; unclear D gene. The CDR3 contains 12 residues. The V and J ends lost 8 bases and 10 bases respectively, with 17 bases between them. Germline V gives CDR1 MDHEN, CDR2 SYDVKM.

The chain is built from TRBV4-3 and TRBJ2-7; 7 bases align to TRBD1. CDR1 and CDR2 (germline): LGHNA, YSLEER. Trimming cost V 1 base and J 0 bases; bases outside gene matches: 6. The length of the CDR3 is 16 residues. The CDR3 DNA reads TGCGCCAGCAGCCAAGTGGGAGAGGGGGCCTCCTACGAGCAGTACTTC. Translated: CASSQVGEGASYEQYF.

The DNA of the CDR3 is TGTGCCAGCAGCGGCCGGGGGTTAATCTCCTACAATGAGCAGTTCTTC. Encoded protein: CASSGRGLISYNEQFF. The rearrangement joins TRBV7-2 to TRBJ2-1; D may be TRBD2 (6 bases). This CDR3 spans 16 amino acids. Germline assignment: CDR1 SGHTA and CDR2 FQGNSA. V was shortened by 5 bases and J by 0 bases, with 14 bases between the two germline ends.

The chain is built from TRBV10-1 and TRBJ1-1, with D perhaps TRBD1 (6 bases). Trimming removed 9 bases from V and 5 bases from J, with 16 bases in between. Germline assignment: CDR1 WNHNN and CDR2 SYGVQD (reference sequence). There are 13 residues in the CDR3. CDR3 DNA: TGCGCCAGGCGAAGACAGGACCCAACTGAAGCTTTCTTT. Protein: CARRRQDPTEAFF.

The gene calls are TRBV5-6 and TRBJ2-2, with 7 bases aligning to TRBD1. Germline CDR1 is SGHDT and CDR2 is YYEEEE. V was pared by 4 bases and J by 7 bases, with 10 bases of the junction left unmatched. The CDR3 is 15 amino acids. The CDR3, as DNA: TGTGCCAGCAGCGTCGATACAGGGGCGAGCGGGGAGCTGTTTTTT. It is translated as CASSVDTGASGELFF.